The 14 T cell receptor beta chains given below trace back to one sample, sequenced in a study of somatic mutations in cytotoxic T cells in rheumatoid arthritis. Profiled with immunoSEQ multiplex PCR; TCRdb holds only in-frame clones, not every one. The table has about 16,000 clones, just under 80% seen once. Sequencing input: CD8+ T cells sorted from blood. The receptors stem from an adult with rheumatoid arthritis.

The gene calls are TRBV7-6 and TRBJ2-1; no reliable D call. The CDR3 totals 15 residues. V was trimmed by 4 bases and J by 0 bases, leaving 10 bases between them. The germline gives CDR1 SGHVS, CDR2 FNYEAQ. The CDR3 loop reads CASSSSMSSYNEQFF. DNA for the CDR3: TGTGCCAGCAGCTCTTCTATGAGCTCCTACAATGAGCAGTTCTTC.

This clone was picked up a small number of times. The chain couples TRBV30 to TRBJ2-1; unclear D gene. This CDR3 is built from 12 residues. Germline V gene lookup returns CDR1 GTSNPN and CDR2 SVGIG (reference sequence). Between the trimmed V and J ends, which lost 5 bases and 1 base, there was a span of 6 bases. CDR3 region: CAWDGSYNEQFF. CDR3 DNA sequence: TGTGCCTGGGACGGATCCTACAATGAGCAGTTCTTC.

The V gene is TRBV5-1, the J gene TRBJ2-5, with D possibly being TRBD2 (6 bases). Trimming left V 0 bases short and J 2 bases short, with 11 bases between. The CDR3 sequence is 15 residues long. Germline V CDR1 and CDR2: SGHRS, YFSETQ. The CDR3 coding sequence is TGCGCCAGCAGCTTGGAGGGAGGCAGACAAGAGACCCAGTACTTC. This translates into CASSLEGGRQETQYF. Based on the CDR3 plus reference TRBV5-1 and TRBJ2-5, the full variable domain is KAGVTQTPRYLIKTRGQQVTLSCSPISGHRSVSWYQQTPGQGLQFLFEYFSETQRNKGNFPGRFSGRQFSNSRSEMNVSTLELGDSALYLCASSLEGGRQETQYFGPGTRLLVL.

The rearrangement joins TRBV4-1 to TRBJ1-3; D unresolved. Trimming stripped 1 base from V and 3 bases from J, with 4 bases between. Germline V gene data show CDR1 as MGHRA and CDR2 as YSYEKL. The CDR3 has 13 amino acids. The CDR3 DNA sequence: TGCGCCAGCAGCCAAGCCTTTGGAAACACCATATATTTT. Protein product: CASSQAFGNTIYF.

This chain uses TRBV27 with TRBJ1-1; TRBD1 matches at 10 bases. Trimming at V came to 5 bases and at J to 8 bases, leaving 14 bases not matched to a gene. CDR3 length: 16 amino acids. Germline CDR1 is MNHEY and CDR2 is SMNVEV (reference sequence). The CDR3 region is CASSPLLRDRGYEAFF. For the CDR3, the DNA is TGTGCCAGCAGTCCCCTACTGAGGGACAGGGGATACGAAGCTTTCTTT.

The rearrangement links TRBV7-6 to TRBJ2-2; possibly TRBD2 for D (6 bases). V dropped 0 bases and J dropped 6 bases, with 14 bases sitting between them. Germline V gene data show CDR1 as SGHVS and CDR2 as FNYEAQ. CDR3 size: 16 residues. The CDR3 loop is CASSLAPLGGAGELFF. The CDR3 nucleotides are TGTGCCAGCAGCTTAGCGCCGTTGGGAGGTGCCGGGGAGCTGTTTTTT.

The chain uses TRBV2 and TRBJ1-6; D may be TRBD1 (5 bases). Germline assignment: CDR1 SNHLY and CDR2 FYNNEI. The length of the CDR3 is 12 residues. V was pared by 6 bases and J by 7 bases, with 7 bases between. The CDR3 region has the DNA TGTGCCAGCAGGACAGCAAATTCACCCCTCCACTTT. It codes for CASRTANSPLHF.

The V call is TRBV5-8, the J call TRBJ2-1; possible D gene TRBD1, 7 bases. Germline loops: CDR1 SGHTS, CDR2 YDEGEE. The CDR3 contains 17 residues. Between the trimmed V and J ends, which lost 5 bases and 7 bases, there was a span of 25 bases. The CDR3 region is CASRGIAAGGQGNEQFF. CDR3 nucleotides: TGTGCCAGCAGGGGGATAGCAGCAGGGGGGCAAGGAAATGAGCAGTTCTTC.

The chain recombines TRBV28 with TRBJ1-2, with D possibly being TRBD1 (5 bases). V was trimmed by 2 bases and J by 2 bases, leaving 9 bases between them. Germline V lookup: CDR1 MDHEN, CDR2 SYDVKM. The CDR3 runs to 14 residues. CDR3 sequence: CASSLRGPNYGYTF. CDR3 DNA: TGTGCCAGCAGTTTACGGGGCCCGAACTATGGCTACACCTTC.

This chain connects TRBV5-5 to TRBJ1-2, with D maybe TRBD1 (6 bases). CDR1 is SGHKS, CDR2 YYEKEE, per germline (reference sequence). The length of the CDR3 is 16 residues. V lost 3 bases to trimming and J lost 8 bases, with 23 bases between them. The CDR3 protein is CASSYEWGALERGYTF. Written as DNA, the CDR3 is TGTGCCAGCAGCTACGAGTGGGGGGCCCTCGAGAGGGGCTACACCTTC. The full variable domain, rest sourced from reference TRBV5-5 and TRBJ1-2, is DAGVTQSPTHLIKTRGQQVTLRCSPISGHKSVSWYQQVLGQGPQFIFQYYEKEERGRGNFPDRFSARQFPNYSSELNVNALLLGDSALYLCASSYEWGALERGYTFGSGTRLTVV.

The chain joins TRBV6-6 to TRBJ1-1; 9 bases align to TRBD1. The CDR3 consists of 16 residues. Germline CDR1 MNHNY, CDR2 SVGAGI (reference sequence). V shed 4 bases, J shed 7 bases, and the junction held 13 bases outside the gene matches. The CDR3 DNA reads TGTGCCAGCAGTTCTTCCACAGGGGGCGGATTCGGTGAAGCTTTCTTT. Translating it yields CASSSSTGGGFGEAFF.

The J gene is TRBJ1-2, the V gene TRBV10-3; D not resolved. Germline V gene data show CDR1 as ENHRY and CDR2 as SYGVKD. CDR3 length equals 14 residues. V was shortened by 3 bases and J by 4 bases, with 12 bases between the two germline ends. The CDR3 loop is CAISDVGRAYGYTF. CDR3 nucleotides: TGTGCCATCAGTGATGTGGGTCGCGCCTATGGCTACACCTTC.

The chain recombines TRBV4-1 with TRBJ2-7; TRBD1 or TRBD2 may be the D gene (5 bases each). Per germline, CDR1 MGHRA and CDR2 YSYEKL. The ends were cut back, 2 bases at V and 6 bases at J, with 14 bases in the middle. CDR3 length: 14 amino acids. The CDR3 DNA follows: TGCGCCAGCAGCCAAACGGCAGGGAGTCCCGAGCAGTACTTC. Amino acid sequence: CASSQTAGSPEQYF.

The chain combines TRBV28 with TRBJ2-7, with D maybe TRBD2 (5 bases). Per the germline V gene, CDR1 is MDHEN and CDR2 is SYDVKM. V was shortened by 6 bases and J by 3 bases, with 18 bases between the two germline ends. The CDR3 totals 15 residues. In DNA form, the CDR3 reads TGTGCCAGCAGCCGGACCCGGGATGGGTTCTACGAGCAGTACTTC. Amino acid sequence: CASSRTRDGFYEQYF.